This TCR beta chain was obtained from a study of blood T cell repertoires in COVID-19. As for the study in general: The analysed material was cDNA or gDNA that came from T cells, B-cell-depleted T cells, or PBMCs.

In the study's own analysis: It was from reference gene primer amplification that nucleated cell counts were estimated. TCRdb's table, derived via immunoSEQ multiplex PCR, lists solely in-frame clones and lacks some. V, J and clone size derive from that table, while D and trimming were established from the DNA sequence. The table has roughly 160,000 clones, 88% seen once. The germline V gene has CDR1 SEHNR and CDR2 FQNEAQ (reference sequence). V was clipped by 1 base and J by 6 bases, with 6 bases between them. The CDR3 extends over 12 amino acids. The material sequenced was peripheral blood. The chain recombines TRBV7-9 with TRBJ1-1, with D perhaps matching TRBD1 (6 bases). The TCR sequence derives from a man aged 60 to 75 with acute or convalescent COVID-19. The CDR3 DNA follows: TGTGCCAGCAGCTTAGACAGGGCTGAAGCTTTCTTT. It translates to CASSLDRAEAFF.